Detailed here is one T cell receptor beta chain. Its specificity is not known. It was with 60 Vbeta and 13 Jbeta primers that the PCR ran. Here immunoSEQ multiplex PCR was the method, and the copy in TCRdb shows in-frame clones only, minus some. The profile shows roughly 130,000 clones, approximately 80% of them singletons. V lost 7 bases and J lost 2, with 12 bases in between. The CDR3 sequence is 13 residues long. CDR1 MDHEN and CDR2 SYDVKM come from the germline V gene. This sample is drawn from a study of cytomegalovirus exposure and HLA in healthy donors. General study results and limits: The authors later linked a missense DCLRE1C variant to TCR beta V- and J-gene trimming. Presence/absence analyses assumed roughly uniform sequencing depth across donors. While the bulk of TCR sequences proved rare, some public TCRs turned up in many donors.

The gene calls are TRBV28 and TRBJ2-7; D is possibly TRBD1 (5 bases). The receptor was derived from a male donor in good health and CMV-seronegative. The sequenced sample consisted of PBMCs. Here the CDR3 DNA reads TGTGCCAGCACCTTCTCGACAGCCTACGAGCAGTACTTC. This sequence encodes CASTFSTAYEQYF.